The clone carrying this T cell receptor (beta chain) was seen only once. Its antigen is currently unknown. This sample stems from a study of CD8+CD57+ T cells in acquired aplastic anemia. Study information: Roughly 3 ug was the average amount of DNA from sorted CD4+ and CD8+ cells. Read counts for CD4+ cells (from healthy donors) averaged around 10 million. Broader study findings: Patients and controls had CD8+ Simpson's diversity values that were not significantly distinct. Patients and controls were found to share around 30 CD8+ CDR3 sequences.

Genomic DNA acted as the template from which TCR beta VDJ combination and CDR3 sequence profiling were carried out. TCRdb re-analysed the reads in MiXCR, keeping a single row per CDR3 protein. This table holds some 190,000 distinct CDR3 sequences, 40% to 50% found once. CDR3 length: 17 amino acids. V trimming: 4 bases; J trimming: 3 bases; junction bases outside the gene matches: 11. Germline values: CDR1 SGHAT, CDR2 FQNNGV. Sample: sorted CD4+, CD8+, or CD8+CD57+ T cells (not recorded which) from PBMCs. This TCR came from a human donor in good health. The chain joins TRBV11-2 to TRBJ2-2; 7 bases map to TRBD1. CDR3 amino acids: CASSSTGLNGYTGELFF. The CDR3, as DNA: TGTGCCAGCAGCTCGACAGGGTTAAATGGCTACACCGGGGAGCTGTTTTTT.